The sequence of this TCR beta chain was determined in a study of PD-1 blockade in classical Hodgkin lymphoma. Study as a whole: Patients had nivolumab dosed at 3 mg/kg, delivered intravenously every 2 weeks.

Assay used: immunoSEQ multiplex PCR; TCRdb lists only in-frame clones, some missing. Found here are 47,000 or so clones, about three quarters of them singletons; the top ten hold 11%. This CDR3 contains 13 residues. The V end was cut by 1 base, the J end by 7 bases, with 10 bases between. Germline loops: CDR1 SGHAT, CDR2 FQNNGV. Each patient's relapse followed autologous stem cell transplantation, and brentuximab vedotin exposure varied. This clonotype was obtained from a human donor with classical Hodgkin lymphoma. The rearrangement joins TRBV11-2 to TRBJ1-2; a possible D gene is TRBD1 (5 bases). The sample consisted of peripheral blood mononuclear cells (PBMCs), taken at baseline. CDR3 residues: CASSLGLRGGYTF. The CDR3 DNA reads as TGTGCCAGCAGCTTAGGACTAAGGGGTGGCTACACCTTC.